These T cell receptor beta chains were read from a single sample in a study of blood T cell repertoires in COVID-19. Sequencing was performed with immunoSEQ multiplex PCR; in TCRdb, only in-frame clones are kept and a portion is missing. The sample includes 250,000 to 300,000 clones, approximately 80% of them seen just once. Specimen: peripheral blood. The receptors were gathered from a woman aged 55-75 years with active or convalescent COVID-19. The CDR3 runs from the conserved cysteine through the conserved F or W. The order of the fields is clone size, V gene, J gene, D gene, CDR3 length, CDR3 DNA, CDR3 protein. A D gene is named only where the DNA matches it firmly. Some rows have no size entry. The others give once, few or many, or a class for an expanded clone.

>.|TRBV12-3/TRBV12-4|TRBJ1-4|.|13
TGTGCCAGCAGTTTGAGGCTGGCGGAAAAACTGTTTTTT
CASSLRLAEKLFF
>.|TRBV6-5|TRBJ1-2|.|11
TGTGCGACAAGGCGGGGTGGAGGCTACACCTTC
CATRRGGGYTF
>.|TRBV19|TRBJ1-1|.|16
TGTGCCAGTAGTCCAAGACTCAGGGGCAGGAACACTGAAGCTTTCTTT
CASSPRLRGRNTEAFF
>.|TRBV28|TRBJ1-1|.|15
TGTGCCAGCAGTTCATGGACAGAGACGAACACTGAAGCTTTCTTT
CASSSWTETNTEAFF
>.|TRBV4-3|TRBJ2-3|.|13
TGCGCCAGCAGCCGGGACTTCACAGATACGCAGTATTTT
CASSRDFTDTQYF
>.|TRBV4-1|TRBJ1-5|.|14
TGCGCCAGCAGCCAAGACCGCAGTGCGGGGCCCCAGCATTTT
CASSQDRSAGPQHF
>few|TRBV15|TRBJ1-5|.|14
TGTGCCACCAGCGGAGAGTTAAGCAATCAGCCCCAGCATTTT
CATSGELSNQPQHF
>.|TRBV27|TRBJ1-2|.|16
TGTGCCAGCAGGGGCATGGGTTCCGGTTTATACTATGGCTACACCTTC
CASRGMGSGLYYGYTF
>once|TRBV7-8|TRBJ1-6|.|17
TGTGCCAGCAGCTTAGGACAGGTGGCCTCCTATAATTCACCCCTCCACTTT
CASSLGQVASYNSPLHF
>.|TRBV11-2|TRBJ2-2|TRBD2|15
TGTGCCAGCAGCCTTTGGACTAGCAGGGACGGGGAGCTGTTTTTT
CASSLWTSRDGELFF
>.|TRBV9|TRBJ2-3|TRBD1|17
TGTGCCAGCAGCCTCCGTGCGTCGGGACAGGGACGAGATACGCAGTATTTT
CASSLRASGQGRDTQYF
>.|TRBV9|TRBJ2-5|TRBD2|17
TGTGCCAGCAGCGTAAGTTCAGCGGGGGGCTCCCGGGAGACCCAGTACTTC
CASSVSSAGGSRETQYF
>.|TRBV19|TRBJ1-2|.|14
TGTGCCAGTAGTATCCGGGCGGGGAACTATGGCTACACCTTC
CASSIRAGNYGYTF
>.|TRBV19|TRBJ1-1|TRBD1|14
TGTGCCAGTAGGCGACAGGGCGTTAACACTGAAGCTTTCTTT
CASRRQGVNTEAFF
>.|TRBV2|TRBJ1-1|.|14
TGTGCCAGCAGTGAAGCGGGAGACAGGTCTCAAGCTTTCTTT
CASSEAGDRSQAFF
>.|TRBV7-2|TRBJ2-3|.|15
TGTGCCAGCAGCTTAGTCTGGGGGGGCACAGATACGCAGTATTTT
CASSLVWGGTDTQYF
>.|TRBV6-2/TRBV6-3|TRBJ2-5|TRBD2|17
TGTGCCAGCAGTTACGGTTTTAGCGGGGGGGCCGGGGAGACCCAGTACTTC
CASSYGFSGGAGETQYF
>few|TRBV7-2|TRBJ2-7|.|15
TGTGCCAGCAGCTCCGGGGGACGGAGCTCCTACGAGCAGTACTTC
CASSSGGRSSYEQYF
>once|TRBV3-1/TRBV3-2|TRBJ2-1|TRBD2|16
TGTGCCAGCAGCCAAGAACAGCGGGGGGCTTACAATGAGCAGTTCTTC
CASSQEQRGAYNEQFF
>few|TRBV18|TRBJ1-6|.|16
TGTGCCAGCTCACACAGCTTAAGCTCCTATAATTCACCCCTCCACTTT
CASSHSLSSYNSPLHF
>.|TRBV5-6|TRBJ1-6|.|16
TGTGCCAGCAGTAGGATGGGGGCTTTAGGTAATTCACCCCTCCACTTT
CASSRMGALGNSPLHF
>.|TRBV5-1|TRBJ2-5|TRBD2|16
TGCGCCAGCAGCTGGGGACTAGCGGGGGTCCAAGAGACCCAGTACTTC
CASSWGLAGVQETQYF
>.|TRBV7-9|TRBJ2-2|TRBD1|15
TGTGCCAGCAGCGCTCAGGGGGCGAGTTCCGGGGAGCTGTTTTTT
CASSAQGASSGELFF
>.|TRBV5-6|TRBJ2-3|.|16
TGTGCCAGCAGCTTGCGACAGGTTATTAGCACAGATACGCAGTATTTT
CASSLRQVISTDTQYF
>.|TRBV29-1|TRBJ1-2|TRBD1|13
TGCAGCGGTCTAGGGGGCTCCAGCTATGGCTACACCTTC
CSGLGGSSYGYTF
>.|TRBV2|TRBJ2-5|TRBD1|14
TGTGCCAGCCCTGACAGGGGGCGAGGAGAGACCCAGTACTTC
CASPDRGRGETQYF
>.|TRBV5-6|TRBJ2-7|TRBD2|15
TGTGCCAGCAGCGCGGGACTAGCGGTATCCTACGAGCAGTACTTC
CASSAGLAVSYEQYF
>.|TRBV18|TRBJ1-2|TRBD1|15
TGTGCCAGCTCACCAGAGGGGGCTGGATGGTATGGCTACACCTTC
CASSPEGAGWYGYTF
>.|TRBV4-1|TRBJ2-1|TRBD2|15
TGCGCCAGCAGCCTTAGCGGGGGCCCTTACAATGAGCAGTTCTTC
CASSLSGGPYNEQFF
>.|TRBV28|TRBJ1-2|.|13
TGTGCCAGCAGCCGGAGACAGAACTATGGCTACACCTTC
CASSRRQNYGYTF
>once|TRBV4-3|TRBJ2-3|TRBD2|15
TGCGCCAGCAGCCAATCTGCGGGGGTTACAGATACGCAGTATTTT
CASSQSAGVTDTQYF
>many|TRBV18|TRBJ2-2|TRBD1|14
TGTGCCAGCCGGACAGGGGTTAACACCGGGGAGCTGTTTTTT
CASRTGVNTGELFF
>.|TRBV4-1|TRBJ1-3|.|16
TGCGCCAGCAGCCAAGGAAGCGTACAGGTCGGCGACACCATATATTTT
CASSQGSVQVGDTIYF
>.|TRBV6-5|TRBJ2-1|TRBD1|15
TGTGCCAGCAGTTACAGGGGACAGGGGGCTCGGGAGCAGTTCTTC
CASSYRGQGAREQFF
>.|TRBV9|TRBJ2-7|.|15
TGTGCCAGCAGCGTAGCGGCAGGGCCGGCCTACGAGCAGTACTTC
CASSVAAGPAYEQYF
>.|TRBV19|TRBJ1-5|.|14
TGTGCCAGTAGTATCAGGGCTCAGGATCAGCCCCAGCATTTT
CASSIRAQDQPQHF
>.|TRBV4-1|TRBJ1-6|TRBD1|16
TGCGCCAGCAGCCTTACGCCCAGGGGGCACAATTCACCCCTCCACTTT
CASSLTPRGHNSPLHF
>.|TRBV19|TRBJ2-3|.|15
TGTGCCAGTAGTATATCGAGCCGTGGGCCAGATACGCAGTATTTT
CASSISSRGPDTQYF
>.|TRBV5-6|TRBJ2-3|.|14
TGTGCCAGCAGCTGGGCCCTTGCCACAGATACGCAGTATTTT
CASSWALATDTQYF
>.|TRBV7-9|TRBJ1-1|.|12
TGTGCCAGCAGCTTAACATCCACTGAAGCTTTCTTT
CASSLTSTEAFF
>.|TRBV6-5|TRBJ1-1|.|16
TGTGCCAGCAGTTCCTCGACAATTACTGGTTACACTGAAGCTTTCTTT
CASSSSTITGYTEAFF
>.|TRBV30|TRBJ2-5|TRBD2|15
TGTGCCTGGAGCGATCAAGCGGGGCTGGTCGAGACCCAGTACTTC
CAWSDQAGLVETQYF